This T cell receptor beta chain was obtained from a study of blood T cell repertoires in COVID-19. Study at large: The analysed material was cDNA or gDNA that came from T cells, B-cell-depleted T cells, or PBMCs.

The CDR3 has 13 amino acids. Germline lookup yields CDR1 SGHAT and CDR2 FQNNGV. V shed 4 bases and J shed 4 bases, with 8 bases lying between them. Authors' analysis steps: The assay estimated nucleated cells by amplifying reference gene primers. Measured with immunoSEQ multiplex PCR; TCRdb has only the in-frame clones, and not every one. The D gene and trimming were derived from the DNA, and the V and J assignments and clone size from that table. The sample holds about 240,000 clones, about 90% seen once. Participants, roughly 18 to 90 years old, spanned about two dozen US areas. The chain links TRBV11-2 to TRBJ1-3; no definite D call. The sequenced sample was PBMCs or T cells enriched from blood (not recorded which). This TCR was sampled from a woman between 35 and 50 years old with acute COVID-19. CDR3 in amino acids: CASSSGIGNTIYF. CDR3 nucleotides: TGTGCCAGCAGCTCCGGTATCGGAAACACCATATATTTT.